This note documents a single T cell receptor (beta chain) sequence. Seattle's cohort entered during active infection and was followed longitudinally. Original processing methods: Amplification of reference gene primers was used by the study to estimate nucleated cell counts. Method: immunoSEQ multiplex PCR; TCRdb's copy keeps in-frame clones and lacks some. From that table come the V and J calls and clone size; the DNA was used to work out D and trimming. The sample shows about 270,000 clones, 86% of them seen only once. The sample belongs to a study of blood T cell repertoires in COVID-19. Turning to the study itself: From the United States, Italy and Spain came samples of acute and convalescent COVID-19. From T cells, B-cell-depleted T cells, or PBMCs came the material, which was cDNA or gDNA.

The sequenced material came from peripheral blood. The source of this sequence is a woman older than 75 with COVID-19, enrolled during active disease.

This CDR3 reads CATLGGSGTGDKKYV. CDR3 nucleotide sequence: TGCGCCACCTTGGGGGGCTCCGGGACAGGGGACAAAAAGTACGTC. This chain joins TRBV10-1 and TRBJ2-7; 10 bases are a match to TRBD1. With V trimmed by 10 bases and J by 11 bases, 20 bases remained unmatched. Germline assignment: CDR1 WNHNN and CDR2 SYGVQD (reference sequence). The CDR3 length is 15 residues.